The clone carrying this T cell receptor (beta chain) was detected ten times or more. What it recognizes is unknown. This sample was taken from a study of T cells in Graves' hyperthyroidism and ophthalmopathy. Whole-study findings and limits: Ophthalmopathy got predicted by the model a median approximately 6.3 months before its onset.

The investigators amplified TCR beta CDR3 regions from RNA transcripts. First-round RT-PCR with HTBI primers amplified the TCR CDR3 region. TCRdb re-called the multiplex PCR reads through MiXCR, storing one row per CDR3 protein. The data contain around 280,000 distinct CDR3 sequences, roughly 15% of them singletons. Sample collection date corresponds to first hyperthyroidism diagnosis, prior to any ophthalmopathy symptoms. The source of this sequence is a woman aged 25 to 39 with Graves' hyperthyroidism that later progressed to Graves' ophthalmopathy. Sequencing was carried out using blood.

The CDR3 region has the DNA TGTGCCAGCAGTTTCAACAGGGATGAAGCTTTCTTT. Translated, it gives CASSFNRDEAFF. This chain uses TRBV6-1 with TRBJ1-1; perhaps TRBD1 as D (6 bases). Per germline, CDR1 MNHNS and CDR2 SASEGT. The CDR3 covers 12 residues. The V gene lost 5 bases and the J gene lost 7 bases, with 11 bases spanning the gap.